These 8 T cell receptor beta chains were all obtained from the same sample, sequenced in a study of tumor-infiltrating lymphocytes in primary liver carcinoma. Alongside blood RNA obtained from unsorted whole blood, germline DNA was also extracted. Starting material of around 460 ng total RNA yielded TCR beta cDNA via a constant-region primer. Amplification in three nested multiplex PCR rounds with slightly modified ARM-PCR gave rise to TCR beta libraries. TRBV1-TRBV30 forward primers and a C-beta reverse primer were used in the first two PCR rounds, which each ran for about 10 cycles. TCRdb ran MiXCR on the multiplex PCR reads and lists one entry per CDR3 protein. This table holds fewer than 400,000 distinct CDR3 sequences, over 55% found once. Sequences were obtained from peripheral blood. The receptor set was obtained from a man aged 40-49 years with primary liver carcinoma and hepatitis B virus infection.

This clonotype was recorded at least ten times. This chain uses TRBV29-1 with TRBJ1-1, with D perhaps matching TRBD1 (5 bases). Per the germline V gene, CDR1 is SQVTM and CDR2 is ANQGSEA. The V gene lost 5 bases and the J gene lost 5 bases, with 12 bases spanning the gap. There are 12 residues in the CDR3. DNA of the CDR3: TGCAGCGTTAACCGGGAGGGGACTGAAGCTTTCTTT. Its translation: CSVNREGTEAFF.

Comments on this clonotype: It may be a read error: a sequence one base away is much more abundant. The rearrangement links TRBV6-1 to TRBJ1-5; no definite D call. Per the germline V gene, CDR1 is MNHNS and CDR2 is SASEGT. The CDR3 sequence is 14 residues long. Trimming stripped 6 bases from V and 2 bases from J, with 11 bases between. The CDR3 nucleotides are TGTGCCAGCAGCGTACGCCGGGGCAATCAGCCCCAGCATTTT. Translation: CASSVRRGNQPQHF.

The rearrangement uses TRBV6-2 or TRBV6-3 and TRBJ2-2, with 13 bases lining up with TRBD2. The length of the CDR3 is 18 residues. CDR1 is MNHEY, CDR2 SVGEGT, per germline. Germline trimming cut 6 bases from V and 1 base from J; bases unmatched to any gene: 8. The chain's CDR3 is CASSSGLAGVGNTGELFF. CDR3 nucleotides: TGTGCCAGCAGCTCCGGACTAGCGGGAGTAGGGAACACCGGGGAGCTGTTTTTT.

Remarks on this clonotype: A much larger clonotype is one base distant, so this may be a read error. J is TRBJ1-1 and V is TRBV6-1; tentatively, D is TRBD1 (5 bases). V was cut by 6 bases and J by 3 bases, with 14 bases left in between. This CDR3 contains 14 residues. The germline V gene has CDR1 MNHNS and CDR2 SASEGT. The CDR3 DNA is TGTGCCAGCAGCGTCGCGGGGGGGGACACTGAAGCTTTCTTT. It codes for CASSVAGGDTEAFF.

The rearrangement uses TRBV11-1 and TRBJ2-3, with D possibly being TRBD1 (6 bases). Trimming shortened V by 7 bases and J by 4 bases, and 12 bases separated the two germline ends. The CDR3 has 13 residues. CDR1 is SGHAT and CDR2 is FQDESV in the germline V gene (reference sequence). The CDR3 nucleotides read TGTGCCAGCATCCGTAAGGGGGCAGATACGCAGTATTTT. It encodes CASIRKGADTQYF.

In regard to this clonotype: Lacking the conserved final phenylalanine or tryptophan, this CDR3 likely reflects a read error. V usage is TRBV6-5 and J usage is TRBJ1-1, with D unresolved. Germline loops: CDR1 MNHEY, CDR2 SVGAGI. V was cut by 6 bases and J by 8 bases, with 16 bases left in between. The CDR3 contains 13 residues. For the CDR3, the DNA is TGTGCCAGCAGCTCTCATCCGGACGGGGAAGCTTTCATT. Protein product: CASSSHPDGEAFI.

To note about this clonotype: The germline gene is not matched at one end of the junction; a read error may be the cause. The chain employs TRBV6-2 or TRBV6-3 and TRBJ1-2, with a weak D call TRBD1 (6 bases). There are 10 residues in the CDR3. Germline values: CDR1 MNHEY, CDR2 SVGEGT. CDR3 sequence: CTSRDTGYTF. CDR3 nucleotides: TGTACCAGTAGGGACACTGGCTACACCTTC.

The rearrangement links TRBV6-6 to TRBJ2-7; D is unresolved. The CDR3 loop spans 12 amino acids. The germline gives CDR1 MNHNY, CDR2 SVGAGI (reference sequence). V lost 5 bases to trimming and J lost 3 bases, with 8 bases between them. In nucleotides, the CDR3 is TGTGCCAGCAGTGCCACCAGCTACGAGCAGTACTTC. Protein sequence: CASSATSYEQYF.